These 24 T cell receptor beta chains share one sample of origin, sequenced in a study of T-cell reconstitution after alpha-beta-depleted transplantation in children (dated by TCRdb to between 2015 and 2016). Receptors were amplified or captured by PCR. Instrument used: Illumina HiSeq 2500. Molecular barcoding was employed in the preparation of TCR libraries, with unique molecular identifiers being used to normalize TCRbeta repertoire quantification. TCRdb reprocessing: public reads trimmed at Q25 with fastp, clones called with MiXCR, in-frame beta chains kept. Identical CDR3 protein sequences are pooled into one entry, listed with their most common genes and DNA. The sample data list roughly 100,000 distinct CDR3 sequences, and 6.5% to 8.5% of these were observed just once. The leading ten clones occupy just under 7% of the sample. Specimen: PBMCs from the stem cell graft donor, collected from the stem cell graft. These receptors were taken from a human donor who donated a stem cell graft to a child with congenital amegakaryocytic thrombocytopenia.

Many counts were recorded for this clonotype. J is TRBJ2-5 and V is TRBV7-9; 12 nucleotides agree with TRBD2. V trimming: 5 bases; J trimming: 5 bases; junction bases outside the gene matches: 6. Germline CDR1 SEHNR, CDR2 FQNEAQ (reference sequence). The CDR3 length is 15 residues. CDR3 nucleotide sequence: TGTGCCAGCAGCCTACGACTAGCGGGAGTGGAGACCCAGTACTTC. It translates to CASSLRLAGVETQYF. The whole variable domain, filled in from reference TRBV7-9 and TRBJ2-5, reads DTGVSQNPRHKITKRGQNVTFRCDPISEHNRLYWYRQTLGQGPEFLTYFQNEAQLEKSRLLSDRFSAERPKGSFSTLEIQRTEQGDSAMYLCASSLRLAGVETQYFGPGTRLLVL.

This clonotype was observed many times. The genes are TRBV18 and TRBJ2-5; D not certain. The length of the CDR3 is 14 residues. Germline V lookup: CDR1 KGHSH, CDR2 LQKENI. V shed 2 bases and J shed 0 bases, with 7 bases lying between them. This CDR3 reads CASSPGMNQETQYF. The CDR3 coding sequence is TGTGCCAGCTCACCAGGGATGAACCAAGAGACCCAGTACTTC. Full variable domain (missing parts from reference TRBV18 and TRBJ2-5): NAGVMQNPRHLVRRRGQEARLRCSPMKGHSHVYWYRQLPEEGLKFMVYLQKENIIDESGMPKERFSAEFPKEGPSILRIQQVVRGDSAAYFCASSPGMNQETQYFGPGTRLLVL.

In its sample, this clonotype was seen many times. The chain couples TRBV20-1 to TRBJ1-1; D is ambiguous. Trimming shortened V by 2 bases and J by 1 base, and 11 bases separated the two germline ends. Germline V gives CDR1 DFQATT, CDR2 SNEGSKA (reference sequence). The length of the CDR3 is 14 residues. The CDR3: CSARKTRQNTEAFF. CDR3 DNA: TGCAGTGCTAGAAAGACACGGCAGAACACTGAAGCTTTCTTT.

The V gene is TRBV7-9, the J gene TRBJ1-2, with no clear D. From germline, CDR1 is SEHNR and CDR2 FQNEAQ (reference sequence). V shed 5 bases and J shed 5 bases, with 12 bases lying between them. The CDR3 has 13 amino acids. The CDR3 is CASSPLRQYGYTF. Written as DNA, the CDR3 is TGTGCCAGCAGCCCCCTACGGCAATATGGCTACACCTTC.

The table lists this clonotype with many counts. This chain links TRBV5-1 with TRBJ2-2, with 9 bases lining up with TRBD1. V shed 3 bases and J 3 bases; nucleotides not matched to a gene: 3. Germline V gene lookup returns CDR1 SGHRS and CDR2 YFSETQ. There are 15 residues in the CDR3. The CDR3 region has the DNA TGCGCCAGCAGCTGGACAGGGGTTGACACCGGGGAGCTGTTTTTT. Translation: CASSWTGVDTGELFF. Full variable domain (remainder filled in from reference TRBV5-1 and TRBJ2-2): KAGVTQTPRYLIKTRGQQVTLSCSPISGHRSVSWYQQTPGQGLQFLFEYFSETQRNKGNFPGRFSGRQFSNSRSEMNVSTLELGDSALYLCASSWTGVDTGELFFGEGSRLTVL.

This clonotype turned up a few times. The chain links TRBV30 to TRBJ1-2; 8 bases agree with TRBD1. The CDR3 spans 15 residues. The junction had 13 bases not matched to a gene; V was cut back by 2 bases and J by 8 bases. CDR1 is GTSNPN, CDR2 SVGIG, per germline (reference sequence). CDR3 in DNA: TGTGCCTGGAGTCGAGGGACAGGCGGATTCGGAGGCTACACCTTC. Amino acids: CAWSRGTGGFGGYTF.

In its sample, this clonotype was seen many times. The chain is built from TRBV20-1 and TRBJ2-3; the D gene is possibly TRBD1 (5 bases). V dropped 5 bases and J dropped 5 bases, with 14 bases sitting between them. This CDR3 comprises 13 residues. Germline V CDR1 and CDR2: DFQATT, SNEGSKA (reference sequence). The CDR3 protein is CSASRTGIDTQYF. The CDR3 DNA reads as TGCAGTGCTTCTCGTACAGGCATAGATACGCAGTATTTT.

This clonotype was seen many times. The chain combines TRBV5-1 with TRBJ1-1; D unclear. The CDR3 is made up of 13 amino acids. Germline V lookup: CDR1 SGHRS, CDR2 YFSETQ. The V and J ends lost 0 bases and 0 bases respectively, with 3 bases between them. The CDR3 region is CASSLEVNTEAFF. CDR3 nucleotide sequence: TGCGCCAGCAGCTTGGAGGTGAACACTGAAGCTTTCTTT. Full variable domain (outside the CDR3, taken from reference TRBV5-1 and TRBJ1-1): KAGVTQTPRYLIKTRGQQVTLSCSPISGHRSVSWYQQTPGQGLQFLFEYFSETQRNKGNFPGRFSGRQFSNSRSEMNVSTLELGDSALYLCASSLEVNTEAFFGQGTRLTVV.

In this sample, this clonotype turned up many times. This CDR3 reads CASSGQGTSYNEQFF. Here the CDR3 DNA reads TGTGCCAGCAGCGGACAGGGGACTAGCTACAATGAGCAGTTCTTC. The rearrangement links TRBV7-2 to TRBJ2-1; tentative D call: TRBD1 (9 bases). CDR3 length: 15 residues. V lost 5 bases, J lost 3 bases, and 14 bases lay in between. Germline V gene sequence: CDR1 SGHTA, CDR2 FQGNSA.

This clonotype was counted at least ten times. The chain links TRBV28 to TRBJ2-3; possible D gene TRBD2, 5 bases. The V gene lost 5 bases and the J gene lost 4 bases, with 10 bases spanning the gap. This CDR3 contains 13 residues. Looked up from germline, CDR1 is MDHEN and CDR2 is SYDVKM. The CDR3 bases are TGTGCCAGCAGTATGCCTAGCCCAGATACGCAGTATTTT. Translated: CASSMPSPDTQYF.

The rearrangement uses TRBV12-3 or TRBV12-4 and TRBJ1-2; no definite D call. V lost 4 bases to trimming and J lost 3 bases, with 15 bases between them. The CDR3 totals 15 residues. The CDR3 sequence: CASSSSPQADYGYTF. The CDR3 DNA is TGTGCCAGCAGTTCCTCACCCCAGGCTGACTATGGCTACACCTTC.

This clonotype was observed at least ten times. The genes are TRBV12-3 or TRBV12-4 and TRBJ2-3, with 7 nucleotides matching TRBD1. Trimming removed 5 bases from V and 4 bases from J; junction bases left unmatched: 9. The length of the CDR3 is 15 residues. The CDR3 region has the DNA TGTGCCAGCAGTCCACCCGACAGGGAGCCAGATACGCAGTATTTT. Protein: CASSPPDREPDTQYF.

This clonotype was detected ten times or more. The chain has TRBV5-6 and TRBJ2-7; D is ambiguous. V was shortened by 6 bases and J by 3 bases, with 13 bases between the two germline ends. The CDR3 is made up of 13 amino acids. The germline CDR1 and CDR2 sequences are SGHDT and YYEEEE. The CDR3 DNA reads TGTGCCAGCACTAAAGGACCCCTCTACGAGCAGTACTTC. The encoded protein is CASTKGPLYEQYF.

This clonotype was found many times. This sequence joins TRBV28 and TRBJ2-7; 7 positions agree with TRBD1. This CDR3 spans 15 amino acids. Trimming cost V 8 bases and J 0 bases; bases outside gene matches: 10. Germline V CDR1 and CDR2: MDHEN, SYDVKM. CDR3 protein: CASRTGASSSYEQYF. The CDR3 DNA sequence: TGTGCCAGCCGTACAGGGGCTTCCTCCTCCTACGAGCAGTACTTC.

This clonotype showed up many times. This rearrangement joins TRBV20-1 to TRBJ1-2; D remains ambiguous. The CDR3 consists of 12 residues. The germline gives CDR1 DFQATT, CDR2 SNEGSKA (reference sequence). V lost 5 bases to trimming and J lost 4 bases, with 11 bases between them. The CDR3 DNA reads TGCAGTGCTGACCGGGTCCTCTATGGCTACACCTTC. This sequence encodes CSADRVLYGYTF.

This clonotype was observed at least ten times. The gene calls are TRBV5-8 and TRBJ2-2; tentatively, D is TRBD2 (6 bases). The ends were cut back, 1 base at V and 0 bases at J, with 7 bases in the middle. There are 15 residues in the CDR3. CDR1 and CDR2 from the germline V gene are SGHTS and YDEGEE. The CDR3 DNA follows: TGTGCCAGCAGCTTGCCGGGGGCGAACACCGGGGAGCTGTTTTTT. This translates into CASSLPGANTGELFF.

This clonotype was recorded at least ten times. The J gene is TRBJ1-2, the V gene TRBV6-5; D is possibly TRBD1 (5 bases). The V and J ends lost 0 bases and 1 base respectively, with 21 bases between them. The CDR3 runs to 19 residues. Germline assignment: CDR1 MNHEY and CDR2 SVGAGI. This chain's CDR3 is CASSYSLQQATRVNYGYTF. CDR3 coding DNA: TGTGCCAGCAGTTACTCTCTTCAACAAGCCACCAGGGTTAACTATGGCTACACCTTC.

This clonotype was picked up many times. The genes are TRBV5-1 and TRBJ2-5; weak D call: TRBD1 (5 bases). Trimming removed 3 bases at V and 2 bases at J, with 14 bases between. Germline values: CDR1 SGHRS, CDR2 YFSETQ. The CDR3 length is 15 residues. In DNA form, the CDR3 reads TGCGCCAGCAGCTACCAGGGATTGCGGCAAGAGACCCAGTACTTC. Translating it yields CASSYQGLRQETQYF.

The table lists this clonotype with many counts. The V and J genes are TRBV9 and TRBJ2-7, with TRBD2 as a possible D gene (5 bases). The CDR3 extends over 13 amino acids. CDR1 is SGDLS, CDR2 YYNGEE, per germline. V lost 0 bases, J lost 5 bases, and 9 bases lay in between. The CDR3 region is CASSVVPGNEQYF. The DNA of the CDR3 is TGTGCCAGCAGCGTAGTTCCGGGGAACGAGCAGTACTTC.

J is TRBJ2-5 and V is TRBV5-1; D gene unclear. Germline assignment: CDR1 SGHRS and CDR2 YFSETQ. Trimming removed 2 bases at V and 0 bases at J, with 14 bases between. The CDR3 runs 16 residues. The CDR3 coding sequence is TGCGCCAGCAGCTTAACCCGGACGGCGAACCAAGAGACCCAGTACTTC. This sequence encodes CASSLTRTANQETQYF.

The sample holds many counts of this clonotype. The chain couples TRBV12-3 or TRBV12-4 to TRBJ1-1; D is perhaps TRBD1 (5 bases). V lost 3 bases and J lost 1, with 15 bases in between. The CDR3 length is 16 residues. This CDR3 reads CASSFWDQQANTEAFF. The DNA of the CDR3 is TGTGCCAGCAGTTTCTGGGACCAACAAGCGAACACTGAAGCTTTCTTT.

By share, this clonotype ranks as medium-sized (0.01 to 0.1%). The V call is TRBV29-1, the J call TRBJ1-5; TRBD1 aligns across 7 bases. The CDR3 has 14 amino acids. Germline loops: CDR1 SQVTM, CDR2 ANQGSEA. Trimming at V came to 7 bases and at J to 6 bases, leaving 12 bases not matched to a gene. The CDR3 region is CSDTNLRGLQPQHF. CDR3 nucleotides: TGCAGCGACACGAATTTAAGGGGGCTTCAGCCCCAGCATTTT.

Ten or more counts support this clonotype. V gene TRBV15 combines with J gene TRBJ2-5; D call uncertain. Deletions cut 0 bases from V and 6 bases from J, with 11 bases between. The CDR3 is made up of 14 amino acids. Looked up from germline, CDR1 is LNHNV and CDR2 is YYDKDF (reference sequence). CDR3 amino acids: CATSRDRGSQTQYF. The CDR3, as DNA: TGTGCCACCAGCAGAGATCGCGGTAGCCAGACCCAGTACTTC.

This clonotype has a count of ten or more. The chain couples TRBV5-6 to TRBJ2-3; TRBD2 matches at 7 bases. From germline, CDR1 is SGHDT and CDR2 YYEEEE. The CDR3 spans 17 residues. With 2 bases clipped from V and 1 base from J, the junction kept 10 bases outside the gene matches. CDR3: CASSLLNRGVRTDTQYF. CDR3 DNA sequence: TGTGCCAGCAGCTTACTAAACCGGGGGGTCCGCACAGATACGCAGTATTTT.